This T cell receptor (beta chain) was identified during a study of blood T cell repertoires in COVID-19 (TCRdb year 2020). Regarding the study in general: Samples covering the acute and convalescent phases of COVID-19 were provided by collaborators in the United States, Italy and Spain. The prospective study material was composed of cDNA or gDNA derived from T cells, B-cell-depleted T cells, or PBMCs. Deeply sampled blood TCRbeta repertoires from subjects exposed to, actively infected with, or recovered from COVID-19 were included in the dataset. A freely available public database, intended as a resource for researchers studying the immune response to SARS-CoV-2, is where the repertoires were released. Samples were obtained from the ongoing ImmuneRACE study (first 160 participants) and from over 1,000 subjects provided by 6 global collaborators. A de-identified subject ID, COVID-19 status, age in years and sex were almost always included in the sample metadata. Where HLA class I and class II types were available, the types were taken from metadata supplied by the sample provider, not from assay-based typing. The study at large found these results: How much clinical and demographic metadata was included differed by source and by participant, and the metadata was provided uncurated.

TCRbeta CDR3 regions were amplified from genomic DNA using the immunoSEQ Assay, a bias-controlled multiplex PCR. On the authors' methods: The number of nucleated cells in each sample was estimated by amplification of reference gene primers within the assay. Sequence reads were collapsed and filtered to measure the absolute abundance of every unique TCRbeta CDR3 rearrangement. For each sample, productive Simpson clonality was calculated as the square root of Simpson's diversity index over productive rearrangements. TCRdb re-hosts the immuneACCESS table, in-frame sequences only. Its copies lack some clones; in the studies checked, an unresolved V gene accounts for under half of them, and the cause for the rest is not known. That table gives V, J and clone size, and the DNA gave D and trimming. Present in this sample are roughly 200,000 clones, about three quarters of which were seen just once. In total, the top ten clones hold 10% to 15% of the sample.

One collaborating source in Seattle enrolled patients during active infection and followed them longitudinally through the course of disease. The collaborating institutions used their own protocols to collect whole blood in K2EDTA tubes. Collaborator samples were shipped for TCRbeta analysis as frozen whole blood, isolated PBMCs, or DNA extracted from either sample type. As to this clone: Its antigen specificity is not known. No base quality information exists; no much larger clone differs at one position.

V was cut back by 7 bases and J by 5 bases, leaving a gap of 11 bases between them. CDR1 and CDR2, looked up from the germline V gene (reference sequence), are MNHEY and SMNVEV. Including cysteine and phenylalanine, the CDR3 has 12 amino acids. Of all the DNA, just the CDR3 is kept, 36 bases in frame from base 1. The clonotype was recovered from a woman at least 80 years old with COVID-19, enrolled during active disease. Sample: peripheral blood. Rearrangement joined TRBV27 to TRBJ1-2; the D gene is possibly TRBD1, with 5 bases matching. CDR3 sequence: CASTNPGYGYTF. The bases read TGTGCCAGCACCAACCCAGGGTATGGCTACACCTTC.